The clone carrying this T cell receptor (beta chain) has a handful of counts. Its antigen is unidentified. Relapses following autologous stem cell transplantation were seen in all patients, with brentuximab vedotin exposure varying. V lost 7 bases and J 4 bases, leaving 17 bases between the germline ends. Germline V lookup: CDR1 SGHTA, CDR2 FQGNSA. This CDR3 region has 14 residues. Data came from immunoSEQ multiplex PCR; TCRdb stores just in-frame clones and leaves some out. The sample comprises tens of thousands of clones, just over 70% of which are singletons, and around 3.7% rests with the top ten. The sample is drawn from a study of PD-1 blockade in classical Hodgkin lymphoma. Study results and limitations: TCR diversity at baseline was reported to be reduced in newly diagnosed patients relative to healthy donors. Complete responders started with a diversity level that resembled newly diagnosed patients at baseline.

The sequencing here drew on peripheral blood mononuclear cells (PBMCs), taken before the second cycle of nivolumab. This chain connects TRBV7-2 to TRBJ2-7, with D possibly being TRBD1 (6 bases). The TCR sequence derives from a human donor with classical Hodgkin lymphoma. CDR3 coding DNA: TGTGCCAGCACCCTCCAGAGGGGGTTGTACGAGCAGTACTTC. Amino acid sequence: CASTLQRGLYEQYF. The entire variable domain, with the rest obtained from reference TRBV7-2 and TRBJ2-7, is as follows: GAGVSQSPSNKVTEKGKDVELRCDPISGHTALYWYRQSLGQGLEFLIYFQGNSAPDKSGLPSDRFSAERTGGSVSTLTIQRTQQEDSAVYLCASTLQRGLYEQYFGPGTRLTVT.